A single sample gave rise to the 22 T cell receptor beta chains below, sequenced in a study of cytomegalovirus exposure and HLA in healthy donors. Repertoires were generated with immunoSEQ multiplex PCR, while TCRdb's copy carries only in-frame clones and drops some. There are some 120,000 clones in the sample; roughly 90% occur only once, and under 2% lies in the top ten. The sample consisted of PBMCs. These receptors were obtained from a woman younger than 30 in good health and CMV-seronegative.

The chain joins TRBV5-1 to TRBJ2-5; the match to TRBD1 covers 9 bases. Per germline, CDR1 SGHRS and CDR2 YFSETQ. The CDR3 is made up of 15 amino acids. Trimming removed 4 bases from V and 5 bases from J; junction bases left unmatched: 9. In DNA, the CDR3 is TGCGCCAGCAGCCCCCGGGACAGGGAAATTGAGACCCAGTACTTC. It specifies CASSPRDREIETQYF.

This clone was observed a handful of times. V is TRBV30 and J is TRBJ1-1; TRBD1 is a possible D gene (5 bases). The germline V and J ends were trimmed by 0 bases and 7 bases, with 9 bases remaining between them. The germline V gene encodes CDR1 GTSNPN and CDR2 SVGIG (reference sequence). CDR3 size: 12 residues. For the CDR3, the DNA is TGTGCCTGGAGTGTAGGGGCAGGTGAAGCTTTCTTT. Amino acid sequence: CAWSVGAGEAFF.

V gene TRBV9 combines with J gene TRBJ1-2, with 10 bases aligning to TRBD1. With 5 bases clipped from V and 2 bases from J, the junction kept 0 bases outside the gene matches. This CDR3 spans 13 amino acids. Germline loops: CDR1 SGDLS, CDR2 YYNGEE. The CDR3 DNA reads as TGTGCCAGCAGGGGACAGGGGAACTATGGCTACACCTTC. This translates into CASRGQGNYGYTF.

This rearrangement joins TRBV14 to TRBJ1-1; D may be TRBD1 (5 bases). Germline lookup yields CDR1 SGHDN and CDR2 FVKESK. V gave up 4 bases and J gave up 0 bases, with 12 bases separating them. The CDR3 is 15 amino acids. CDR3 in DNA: TGTGCCAGCAGCCTCACAGGTGACATGAACACTGAAGCTTTCTTT. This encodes CASSLTGDMNTEAFF.

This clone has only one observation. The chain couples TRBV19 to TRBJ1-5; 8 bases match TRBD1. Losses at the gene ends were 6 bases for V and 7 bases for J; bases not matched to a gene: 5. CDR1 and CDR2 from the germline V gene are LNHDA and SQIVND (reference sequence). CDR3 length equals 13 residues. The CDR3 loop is CASSDRGWQPQHF. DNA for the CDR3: TGTGCCAGTAGCGACAGGGGTTGGCAGCCCCAGCATTTT.

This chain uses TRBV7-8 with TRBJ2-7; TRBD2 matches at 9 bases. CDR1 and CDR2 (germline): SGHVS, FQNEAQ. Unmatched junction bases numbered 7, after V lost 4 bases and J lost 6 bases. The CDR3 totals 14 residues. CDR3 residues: CASSSGLAIGEQYF. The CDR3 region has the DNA TGTGCCAGCAGCTCGGGACTAGCCATAGGCGAGCAGTACTTC.

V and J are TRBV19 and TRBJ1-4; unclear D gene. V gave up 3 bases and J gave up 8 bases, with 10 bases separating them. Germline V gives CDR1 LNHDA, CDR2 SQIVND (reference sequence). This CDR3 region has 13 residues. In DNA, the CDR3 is TGTGCCAGTAGTATTTGGGTCGGGGAAAAACTGTTTTTT. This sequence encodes CASSIWVGEKLFF.

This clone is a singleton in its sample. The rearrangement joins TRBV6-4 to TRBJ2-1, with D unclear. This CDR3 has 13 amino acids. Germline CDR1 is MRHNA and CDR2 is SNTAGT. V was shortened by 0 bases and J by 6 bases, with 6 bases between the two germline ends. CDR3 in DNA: TGTGCCAGCAGTGACTCGGCCCCCAATGAGCAGTTCTTC. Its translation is CASSDSAPNEQFF.

DNA for the CDR3: TGTGCCAGCAGCTTAGGCGGGAGGGGTATAAACATTCAGTACTTC. As protein: CASSLGGRGINIQYF. The gene calls are TRBV7-2 and TRBJ2-4, with 9 bases identical to TRBD2. V shed 1 base, J shed 6 bases, and the junction held 4 bases outside the gene matches. The CDR3 is 15 residues long. Germline lookup yields CDR1 SGHTA and CDR2 FQGNSA.

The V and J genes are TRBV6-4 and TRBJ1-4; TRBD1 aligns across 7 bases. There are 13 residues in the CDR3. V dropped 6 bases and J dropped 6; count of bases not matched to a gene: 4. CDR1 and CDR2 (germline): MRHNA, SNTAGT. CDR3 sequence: CASSTGADEKLFF. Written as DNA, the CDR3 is TGTGCCAGCAGCACAGGGGCGGATGAAAAACTGTTTTTT.

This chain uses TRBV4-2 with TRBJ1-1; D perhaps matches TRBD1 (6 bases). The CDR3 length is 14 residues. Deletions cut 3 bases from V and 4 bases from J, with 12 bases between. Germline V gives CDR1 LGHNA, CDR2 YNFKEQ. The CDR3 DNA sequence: TGTGCCAGCAGCCACGCCAGGACAGTCACTGAAGCTTTCTTT. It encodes CASSHARTVTEAFF.

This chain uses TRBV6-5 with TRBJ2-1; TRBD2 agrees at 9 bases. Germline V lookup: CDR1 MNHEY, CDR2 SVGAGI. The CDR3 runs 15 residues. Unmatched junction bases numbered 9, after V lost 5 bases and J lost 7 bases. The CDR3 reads CASSPGGTSPNEQFF. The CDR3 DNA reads TGTGCCAGCAGTCCTGGCGGGACTAGCCCAAATGAGCAGTTCTTC.

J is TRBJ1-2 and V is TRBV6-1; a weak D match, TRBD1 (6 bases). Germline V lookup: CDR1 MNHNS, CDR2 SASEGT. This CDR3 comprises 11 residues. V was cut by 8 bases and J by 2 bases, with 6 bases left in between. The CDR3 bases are TGTGCCAGCGGGACAAACTATGGCTACACCTTC. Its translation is CASGTNYGYTF.

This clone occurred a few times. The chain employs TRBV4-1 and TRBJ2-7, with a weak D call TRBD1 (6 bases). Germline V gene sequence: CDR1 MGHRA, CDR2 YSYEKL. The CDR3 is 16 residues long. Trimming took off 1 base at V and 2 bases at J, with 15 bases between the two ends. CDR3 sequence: CASSQARTELTYEQYF. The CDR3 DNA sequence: TGCGCCAGCAGCCAAGCCCGGACAGAACTCACCTACGAGCAGTACTTC.

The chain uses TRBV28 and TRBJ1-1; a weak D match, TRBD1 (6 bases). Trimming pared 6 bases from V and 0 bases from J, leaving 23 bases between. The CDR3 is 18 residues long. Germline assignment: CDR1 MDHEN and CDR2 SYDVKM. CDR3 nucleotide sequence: TGTGCCAGCAGCCCCGTAACAGGGCGCTCCCCAATGAACACTGAAGCTTTCTTT. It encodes CASSPVTGRSPMNTEAFF.

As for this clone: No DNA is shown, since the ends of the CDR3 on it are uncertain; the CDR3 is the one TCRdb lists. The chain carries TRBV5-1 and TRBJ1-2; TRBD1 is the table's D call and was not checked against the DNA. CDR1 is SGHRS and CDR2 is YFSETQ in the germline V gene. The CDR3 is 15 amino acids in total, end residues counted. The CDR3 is CASSFGPGGARGYTF.

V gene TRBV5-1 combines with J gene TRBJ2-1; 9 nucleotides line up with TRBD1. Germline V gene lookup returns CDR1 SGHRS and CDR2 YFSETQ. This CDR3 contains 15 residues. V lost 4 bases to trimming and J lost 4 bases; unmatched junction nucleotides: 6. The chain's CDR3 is CASSGQGFGYNEQFF. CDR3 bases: TGCGCCAGCAGCGGACAGGGGTTTGGGTACAATGAGCAGTTCTTC.

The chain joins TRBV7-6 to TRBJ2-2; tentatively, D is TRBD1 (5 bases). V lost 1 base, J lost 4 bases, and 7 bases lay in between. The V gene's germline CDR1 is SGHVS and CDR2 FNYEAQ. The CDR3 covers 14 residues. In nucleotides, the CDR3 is TGTGCCAGCAGCTTAGGCAGGGCCACCGGGGAGCTGTTTTTT. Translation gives CASSLGRATGELFF.

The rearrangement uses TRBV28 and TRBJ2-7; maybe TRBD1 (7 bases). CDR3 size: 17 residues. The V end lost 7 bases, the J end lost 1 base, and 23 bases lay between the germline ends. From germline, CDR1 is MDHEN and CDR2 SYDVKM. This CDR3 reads CASTTPIGGGGSYEQYF. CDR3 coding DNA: TGTGCCAGCACCACCCCAATTGGAGGGGGCGGTTCCTACGAGCAGTACTTC.

The CDR3 coding sequence is TGTGCCAGCAGTCCCCTGAGGGTGCGGGGGGGCACAGATACGCAGTATTTT. Translation gives CASSPLRVRGGTDTQYF. V usage is TRBV27 and J usage is TRBJ2-3, with 8 bases aligning to TRBD2. The germline gives CDR1 MNHEY, CDR2 SMNVEV (reference sequence). The CDR3 length is 17 residues. V trimming: 5 bases; J trimming: 1 base; junction bases outside the gene matches: 11.

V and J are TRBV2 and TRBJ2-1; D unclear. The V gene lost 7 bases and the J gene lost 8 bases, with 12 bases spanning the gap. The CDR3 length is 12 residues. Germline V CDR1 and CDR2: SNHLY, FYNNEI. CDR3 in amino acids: CASTAESHEQFF. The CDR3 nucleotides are TGTGCCAGCACCGCTGAGAGCCATGAGCAGTTCTTC.

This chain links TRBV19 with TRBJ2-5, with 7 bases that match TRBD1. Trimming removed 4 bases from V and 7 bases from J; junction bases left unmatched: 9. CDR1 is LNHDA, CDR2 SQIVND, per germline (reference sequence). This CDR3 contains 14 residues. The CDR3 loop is CASSTQTGRGTQYF. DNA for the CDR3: TGTGCCAGTAGTACCCAGACAGGGAGAGGGACCCAGTACTTC.